This T cell receptor (beta chain) comes out of a study of shared clonotypes between healthy human individuals. Background on the study: Used for every donor were three CD4 naive, three CD4 memory, two CD8 naive and one CD8 memory plate. Study-wide results and limits: Compared with clonotypes that all four donors shared, non-shared clonotypes had lower generation probabilities. Estimated richness was generally greater in naive than memory subsets. Sharing of clonotypes among donors was expected to vary with sequencing depth.

In its sample, this clone was seen once. Its antigen is not known. CD45RO-negative, CCR7-positively selected cells formed the naive CD8 fraction, excluding terminally differentiated effector memory CD45RA+ cells. The CDR3 consists of 13 residues. Germline CDR1 LNHNV, CDR2 YYDKDF (reference sequence). V gave up 0 bases and J gave up 2 bases, with 5 bases separating them. The protocol was immunoSEQ multiplex PCR, while the TCRdb copy is restricted to in-frame clones and leaves out a portion. The table includes fewer than 700,000 clones, about 95% detected once. The specimen was naive CD8+ T cells sorted from blood. The chain employs TRBV15 and TRBJ2-7; D possibly corresponds to TRBD2 (5 bases). This TCR came from a woman younger than 45 in good health. The CDR3 region is CATSRDGTYEQYF. DNA for the CDR3: TGTGCCACCAGCAGAGACGGGACCTACGAGCAGTACTTC.